The 10 T cell receptor beta chains given below trace back to one sample, sequenced in a study of blood T cells in healthy people across ages. Using a J-beta primer mix together with a sample-barcoded 5' primer, a second PCR was run for roughly 6 to 12 cycles. TCRdb re-derived calls from the 5' RACE reads in MiXCR, one entry per CDR3 protein. Of 1.5 million to 2 million distinct CDR3 sequences listed, around 36% are singletons. The source material was blood. Source of these receptors: a woman under 40 in good health.

Points on this clonotype: A much larger clone lies one base from this, so it may be a read error. The chain is built from TRBV7-2 and TRBJ2-7, with D perhaps matching TRBD2 (6 bases). Per the germline V gene, CDR1 is SGHTA and CDR2 is FQGNSA. The CDR3 extends over 15 amino acids. Here the CDR3 DNA reads TGTGCCGGCAGCAAAACCGGGACTGGGGTCTACGAGCAGTACTTC. Protein: CAGSKTGTGVYEQYF.

The rearrangement joins TRBV27 to TRBJ1-5; D gene uncertain. The CDR3 loop spans 13 amino acids. Trimming left V 10 bases short and J 4 bases short, with 14 bases between. The germline gives CDR1 MNHEY, CDR2 SMNVEV (reference sequence). CDR3 residues: CATSLGRNQPQHF. The CDR3 DNA is TGTGCCACCTCATTAGGGCGGAATCAGCCCCAGCATTTT.

This clonotype was counted only a few times. The V and J genes are TRBV6-1 and TRBJ2-5; D gene uncertain. The V end was cut by 4 bases, the J end by 5 bases, with 14 bases between. This CDR3 comprises 14 residues. CDR1 and CDR2 from the germline V gene are MNHNS and SASEGT. The CDR3 DNA reads TGTGCCAGCAGTGTCCACCACCAACGGGAGACCCAGTACTTC. The encoded protein is CASSVHHQRETQYF.

This clonotype has a handful of counts. The rearrangement uses TRBV4-1 and TRBJ2-1, with 11 bases identical to TRBD2. The J segment lost 7 bases and the V segment lost 3 bases, leaving 8 bases of the junction unmatched. The CDR3 is 16 residues long. Germline CDR1 and CDR2: MGHRA and YSYEKL. The DNA of the CDR3 is TGCGCCAGCAGCCAGCCCACTAGCGGGAGACGGAATGAGCAGTTCTTC. Protein product: CASSQPTSGRRNEQFF.

This clonotype was seen a few times. V gene TRBV20-1 combines with J gene TRBJ2-5; possibly TRBD2 for D (6 bases). The CDR3 is 15 amino acids. From germline, CDR1 is DFQATT and CDR2 SNEGSKA (reference sequence). The germline V and J ends were trimmed by 6 bases and 2 bases, with 19 bases remaining between them. CDR3 sequence reads: CSAFRRRGGQETQYF. DNA of the CDR3: TGCAGTGCCTTCCGTCGGCGGGGAGGTCAAGAGACCCAGTACTTC.

The chain employs TRBV20-1 and TRBJ2-5; D is undetermined. V was clipped by 6 bases and J by 2 bases, with 16 bases between them. Germline CDR1 reads DFQATT; CDR2 reads SNEGSKA (reference sequence). CDR3 length: 14 amino acids. CDR3 residues: CSASRMGFQETQYF. Written as DNA, the CDR3 is TGCAGTGCGAGCCGCATGGGCTTTCAAGAGACCCAGTACTTC.

The chain joins TRBV20-1 to TRBJ2-1; D may be TRBD1 or TRBD2 (6 bases each). Germline CDR1 DFQATT, CDR2 SNEGSKA (reference sequence). V was trimmed by 3 bases and J by 3 bases, leaving 12 bases between them. The length of the CDR3 is 14 residues. The DNA for the CDR3 is TGCAGTGCTAGGGGGGGCCAGATCTACAATGAGCAGTTCTTC. This encodes CSARGGQIYNEQFF.

As regards this clonotype: This clone may be a read error of a much larger clone one base away. The chain couples TRBV20-1 to TRBJ2-1; D call uncertain. Germline V gene data show CDR1 as DFQATT and CDR2 as SNEGSKA (reference sequence). The V end was cut by 0 bases, the J end by 9 bases, with 9 bases between. The CDR3 runs to 12 residues. DNA of the CDR3: TGCAGTGCTAGAGATCGGGCCTTTGAGCAGTTCTTC. This sequence encodes CSARDRAFEQFF.

The chain has TRBV11-2 and TRBJ1-2; the match to TRBD1 covers 7 bases. Germline CDR1 and CDR2: SGHAT and FQNNGV. V trimming: 2 bases; J trimming: 8 bases; junction bases outside the gene matches: 5. The CDR3 runs 13 residues. Written as DNA, the CDR3 is TGTGCCAGCAGCTTATCGACAGGGCAGGGCTACACCTTC. Its protein product is CASSLSTGQGYTF. The variable domain in full, completed from reference TRBV11-2 and TRBJ1-2, reads EAGVAQSPRYKIIEKRQSVAFWCNPISGHATLYWYQQILGQGPKLLIQFQNNGVVDDSQLPKDRFSAERLKGVDSTLKIQPAKLEDSAVYLCASSLSTGQGYTFGSGTRLTVV.

This clonotype was recorded many times. The CDR3, as DNA: TGCAGTGCTGGGATTCCGGGACGGTCGCGCGAGACCCAGTACTTC. Protein sequence: CSAGIPGRSRETQYF. The chain recombines TRBV20-1 with TRBJ2-5; D is perhaps TRBD1 or TRBD2 (5 bases each). Germline lookup yields CDR1 DFQATT and CDR2 SNEGSKA (reference sequence). This CDR3 spans 15 amino acids. Trimming took 5 bases from V and 5 from J, leaving 21 bases between them.